The 22 T cell receptor beta chains listed next were all sequenced from one sample in a study of CD8+CD57+ T cells in acquired aplastic anemia. Profiles of TCR beta VDJ and CDR3 were generated from a genomic DNA template. TCRdb re-called the reads with MiXCR, one entry per CDR3 protein. The repertoire holds roughly 500,000 distinct CDR3 sequences, with around 32% as singletons. Patients who underwent sequencing had shown CD8+CD57+ cell expansion by flow cytometry. Sequencing input: sorted CD4+, CD8+, or CD8+CD57+ T cells (not recorded which) from PBMCs. These receptors all stem from a human donor with aplastic anemia.

This clonotype appeared many times. The chain uses TRBV7-2 and TRBJ1-2; weak D call: TRBD1 (6 bases). Trimming took off 4 bases at V and 2 bases at J, with 8 bases between the two ends. This CDR3 region has 13 residues. CDR1 and CDR2 (germline): SGHTA, FQGNSA. DNA of the CDR3: TGTGCCAGCAGCTGGGGACAAAACTATGGCTACACCTTC. Translated: CASSWGQNYGYTF.

This clonotype has just a few counts. V gene TRBV20-1 combines with J gene TRBJ1-1; 7 nucleotides match TRBD1. The germline V gene encodes CDR1 DFQATT and CDR2 SNEGSKA (reference sequence). CDR3 size: 14 residues. V lost 6 bases to trimming and J lost 2 bases; unmatched junction nucleotides: 9. The CDR3, as DNA: TGCAGTGCGATTAAGGGACAGCCCAACACTGAAGCTTTCTTT. Residues: CSAIKGQPNTEAFF.

This clonotype has at least ten counts. The J gene is TRBJ1-2, the V gene TRBV7-2, with a possible D match to TRBD1 (6 bases). The V gene lost 3 bases and the J gene lost 7 bases, with 15 bases spanning the gap. The germline CDR1 and CDR2 sequences are SGHTA and FQGNSA. The CDR3 runs to 14 residues. DNA for the CDR3: TGTGCCAGCAGCTTGCCACAGGGCTTGGGTGGCTACACCTTC. Amino acid sequence: CASSLPQGLGGYTF. The full variable domain, with the rest looked up from reference TRBV7-2 and TRBJ1-2, is GAGVSQSPSNKVTEKGKDVELRCDPISGHTALYWYRQSLGQGLEFLIYFQGNSAPDKSGLPSDRFSAERTGGSVSTLTIQRTQQEDSAVYLCASSLPQGLGGYTFGSGTRLTVV.

This clonotype was seen more than once but under ten times. A much larger clone lies one base from this, so it may be a read error. V usage is TRBV7-2 and J usage is TRBJ1-6, with D perhaps matching TRBD1 (5 bases). The CDR3 totals 15 residues. From germline, CDR1 is SGHTA and CDR2 FQGNSA. The CDR3 DNA reads as TGTGCCAGCAGCTTAGGTCAGGGATGGGAATCACCCGTCCACTTT. Amino acid sequence: CASSLGQGWESPVHF.

Note on this clonotype: This may stem from a read error, because a much larger clone lies one nucleotide away. This CDR3 is missing its conserved last phenylalanine or tryptophan, likely due to a read error. The genes are TRBV2 and TRBJ1-6; the match to TRBD1 covers 7 bases. Trimming took 6 bases from V and 8 from J; bases not matched to a gene: 10. CDR1 and CDR2 (germline): SNHLY, FYNNEI. This CDR3 is built from 15 residues. CDR3 region: CASSLRQGLDSPLHL. For the CDR3, the DNA is TGTGCCAGCAGCCTAAGACAGGGACTCGATTCACCCCTCCACCTT.

This clonotype was counted a few times. The chain has TRBV7-4 and TRBJ1-1; D is undetermined. Trimming stripped 1 base from V and 7 bases from J, with 10 bases between. The CDR3 sequence is 13 residues long. Germline CDR1 and CDR2: SGHVT and SQSDAQ. The CDR3: CASSLERAGEAFF. CDR3 nucleotide sequence: TGTGCCAGCAGCTTAGAAAGGGCGGGTGAAGCTTTCTTT.

The chain joins TRBV10-3 to TRBJ2-1; D may correspond to TRBD1 or TRBD2 (5 bases each). This CDR3 is 14 amino acids long. Germline V lookup: CDR1 ENHRY, CDR2 SYGVKD. Trimming removed 8 bases at V and 8 bases at J, with 19 bases between. CDR3 DNA: TGTGCCATCCTGTCTCCTCCGTTGGGGGATGAGCAGTTCTTC. It encodes CAILSPPLGDEQFF.

As concerns this clonotype: A single base separates this from a much larger clone, so it may be a read error. The chain carries TRBV29-1 and TRBJ1-1, with D unclear. V lost 3 bases and J lost 1, with 9 bases in between. Germline CDR1 is SQVTM and CDR2 is ANQGSEA. There are 13 residues in the CDR3. In DNA form, the CDR3 reads TGCAGCGTTGAGCGCAGGCCGAACACTGAAGCTTTCTTT. Protein: CSVERRPNTEAFF.

The rearrangement uses TRBV5-1 and TRBJ2-7, with 11 bases matching TRBD2. The V gene's germline CDR1 is SGHRS and CDR2 YFSETQ. The CDR3 spans 19 residues. The J segment lost 0 bases and the V segment lost 4 bases, leaving 15 bases of the junction unmatched. DNA of the CDR3: TGCGCCAGCAGCCAAGGGAACCTAGGGACTAGCGGAAGCTCCTACGAGCAGTACTTC. Its protein product is CASSQGNLGTSGSSYEQYF.

This clonotype was seen many times. The V and J genes are TRBV2 and TRBJ1-5; unclear D gene. CDR3 length: 13 residues. CDR1 and CDR2 from the germline V gene are SNHLY and FYNNEI. With 1 base removed from V and 6 bases from J, the gap between germline ends came to 7 bases. In nucleotides, the CDR3 is TGTGCCAGCAGTGAAGATCAGGCTCAGCCCCAGCATTTT. As protein: CASSEDQAQPQHF.

With regard to this clonotype: A much larger clone differs from this one at a single base, so this may be a read error. This sequence joins TRBV11-2 and TRBJ1-6; no firm D call. Germline V CDR1 and CDR2: SGHAT, FQNNGV. The CDR3 is 15 residues long. The DNA for the CDR3 is TGTGCCCGCAGCTGGAGAAAGATTGCTGATTCACCCCTCCACTTT. This sequence encodes CARSWRKIADSPLHF.

This clonotype has a count of ten or more. This chain uses TRBV20-1 with TRBJ2-1; 8 nucleotides line up with TRBD2. V was pared by 3 bases and J by 6 bases, with 10 bases of the junction left unmatched. Germline-derived CDR1 and CDR2 are DFQATT and SNEGSKA (reference sequence). This CDR3 has 15 amino acids. The CDR3: CSARLAGGWGNEQFF. The CDR3 bases are TGCAGTGCTAGGTTGGCGGGAGGTTGGGGCAATGAGCAGTTCTTC.

This clonotype was detected many times. CDR3 in amino acids: CASSSRDTQYF. DNA of the CDR3: TGTGCCAGTAGTTCCCGGGATACGCAGTATTTT. This chain joins TRBV19 and TRBJ2-3; no definite D call. V lost 5 bases, J lost 6 bases, and 6 bases lay in between. Per the germline V gene, CDR1 is LNHDA and CDR2 is SQIVND (reference sequence). The CDR3 is 11 amino acids. The whole variable domain, remainder taken from reference TRBV19 and TRBJ2-3, is DGGITQSPKYLFRKEGQNVTLSCEQNLNHDAMYWYRQDPGQGLRLIYYSQIVNDFQKGDIAEGYSVSREKKESFPLTVTSAQKNPTAFYLCASSSRDTQYFGPGTRLTVL.

This rearrangement joins TRBV20-1 to TRBJ2-1; no reliable D call. CDR3 length: 13 amino acids. Trimming removed 3 bases at V and 9 bases at J, with 15 bases between. CDR1 is DFQATT and CDR2 is SNEGSKA in the germline V gene (reference sequence). The CDR3 DNA is TGCAGTGCTAGTCTTGGTTCTGGGGTTGAGCAGTTCTTC. This translates into CSASLGSGVEQFF.

This clonotype was detected many times. V gene TRBV7-2 combines with J gene TRBJ1-3; TRBD1 might be the D (5 bases). The CDR3 is made up of 15 amino acids. Trimming pared 6 bases from V and 0 bases from J, leaving 12 bases between. CDR1 and CDR2 from the germline V gene are SGHTA and FQGNSA. The CDR3 sequence is CASRHTGASGNTIYF. CDR3 bases: TGTGCCAGCAGACATACCGGGGCCTCTGGAAACACCATATATTTT.

The chain joins TRBV5-6 to TRBJ2-3; 8 nucleotides align to TRBD2. The CDR3 spans 16 residues. The V gene's germline CDR1 is SGHDT and CDR2 YYEEEE. V shed 4 bases, J shed 2 bases, and the junction held 9 bases outside the gene matches. CDR3: CASSRPGGRDTDTQYF. For the CDR3, the DNA is TGTGCCAGCAGCCGACCGGGGGGGCGGGACACAGATACGCAGTATTTT.

This clonotype occurred many times. The V and J genes are TRBV14 and TRBJ1-6; no clear D gene. CDR3 length: 14 residues. Germline CDR1 is SGHDN and CDR2 is FVKESK. Deletions cut 2 bases from V and 8 bases from J, with 10 bases between. The CDR3 region has the DNA TGTGCCAGCAGCCAAAACATCGGGGATTCACCCCTCCACTTT. Its protein is CASSQNIGDSPLHF.

In this sample, this clonotype turned up many times. The chain carries TRBV19 and TRBJ1-1; D call uncertain. Germline V lookup: CDR1 LNHDA, CDR2 SQIVND (reference sequence). CDR3 length: 14 amino acids. Between the trimmed V and J ends, which lost 0 bases and 3 bases, there was a span of 8 bases. For the CDR3, the DNA is TGTGCCAGTAGTATAGACAGCTGGGACACTGAAGCTTTCTTT. Amino acid sequence: CASSIDSWDTEAFF.

This clonotype has at least ten counts. The chain employs TRBV2 and TRBJ2-5, with a possible D match to TRBD2 (6 bases). Germline assignment: CDR1 SNHLY and CDR2 FYNNEI. V lost 0 bases, J lost 3 bases, and 11 bases lay in between. The CDR3 has 15 amino acids. CDR3 DNA: TGTGCCAGCAGTGAAGCTTTTACGGGGGAAGAGACCCAGTACTTC. Protein sequence: CASSEAFTGEETQYF.

This clonotype was seen a handful of times. The CDR3: CASSIMFETGELFF. The CDR3 coding sequence is TGTGCCAGTAGTATTATGTTTGAAACCGGGGAGCTGTTTTTT. This chain connects TRBV19 to TRBJ2-2; D gene unclear. Germline loops: CDR1 LNHDA, CDR2 SQIVND (reference sequence). The germline V and J ends were trimmed by 3 bases and 5 bases, with 10 bases remaining between them. This CDR3 is 14 amino acids long.

This clonotype has a count of ten or more. The chain has TRBV19 and TRBJ2-1, with D tentatively TRBD1 (6 bases). Trimming stripped 3 bases from V and 3 bases from J, with 12 bases between. Germline CDR1 reads LNHDA; CDR2 reads SQIVND (reference sequence). CDR3 size: 15 residues. Here the CDR3 reads CASSMNQGNYNEQFF. CDR3 nucleotides: TGTGCCAGTAGTATGAACCAGGGGAACTACAATGAGCAGTTCTTC.

This clonotype was counted a few times. V usage is TRBV3-1 and J usage is TRBJ2-7; TRBD1 agrees at 8 bases. CDR3 length: 15 residues. Germline CDR1 reads LGHDT; CDR2 reads YNNKEL (reference sequence). J was trimmed by 2 bases and V by 0 bases; bases with no gene match: 3. This chain's CDR3 is CASSQEGTGAYEQYF. The DNA for the CDR3 is TGTGCCAGCAGCCAAGAGGGGACAGGAGCCTACGAGCAGTACTTC.